Below, 2 T cell receptor beta chains from the same sample are listed, as sequenced in a study of shared clonotypes between healthy human individuals. Profiled with immunoSEQ multiplex PCR; TCRdb holds only in-frame clones, not every one. The repertoire holds some 1.5 million clones, with approximately 97% as singletons. Sequenced material: naive CD4+ T cells sorted from blood. As to subset: CD45RA+ positively selected. The receptor source for this set is a man aged 30 to 39 in good health.

In its sample, this clone was seen once. The rearrangement links TRBV19 to TRBJ2-3, with TRBD2 identical over 9 bases. V was pared by 3 bases and J by 2 bases, with 3 bases of the junction left unmatched. CDR1 LNHDA and CDR2 SQIVND come from the germline V gene (reference sequence). This CDR3 region has 15 residues. The CDR3 nucleotides read TGTGCCAGTAGTATGGCGGGAGGGCCCACAGATACGCAGTATTTT. This gives the protein CASSMAGGPTDTQYF.

The V call is TRBV6-1, the J call TRBJ1-1, with 7 nucleotides matching TRBD1. The germline V gene has CDR1 MNHNS and CDR2 SASEGT. This CDR3 comprises 13 residues. J gave up 7 bases and V 6 bases, and 8 bases lay outside the gene matches. CDR3 coding DNA: TGTGCCAGCAGCACAGGGGCACGGGTTGAAGCTTTCTTT. Translating it yields CASSTGARVEAFF.